This TCR beta chain was sequenced for a study of blood T cell repertoires in COVID-19 (dated by TCRdb to 2020 to 2021). Regarding the study in general: The collaborator samples originated in the United States, Italy and Spain and spanned the acute and convalescent phases of COVID-19. The material from the prospective study consisted of cDNA or gDNA derived from T cells, B-cell-depleted T cells, or PBMCs. Subjects who had been exposed to COVID-19, were actively infected with it, or had recovered from it provided the deeply sampled blood TCRbeta repertoires that made up the dataset. The repertoires were made available in a free public database intended to serve as a resource for research on the immune response to SARS-CoV-2. Samples were obtained from the ongoing ImmuneRACE study (first 160 participants) and from about 1,300 subjects provided by 6 global collaborators. Sample metadata almost always included a de-identified subject ID, COVID-19 status, age in years and sex. Where available, HLA class I and class II types were taken from metadata supplied by the sample provider and were not determined by assay-based typing. General conclusions and limits of the study: The amount of clinical and demographic metadata varied by source and participant and was provided uncurated.

In this sample, this clone turned up a few times. Its binding antigen is unknown. No much larger clonotype is one base removed from it; base qualities were not supplied. The collaborating institutions used their own protocols to collect whole blood in K2EDTA tubes. Collaborator samples were shipped for TCRbeta analysis as frozen whole blood, isolated PBMCs, or DNA extracted from either sample type. TCRbeta CDR3 regions were amplified from genomic DNA using the immunoSEQ Assay, a bias-controlled multiplex PCR. Per the original workflow: The number of nucleated cells in each sample was estimated by amplification of reference gene primers within the assay. To quantify the absolute abundance of each unique TCRbeta CDR3 rearrangement, sequence reads were collapsed and filtered. For each sample, productive Simpson clonality was calculated as the square root of Simpson's diversity index across productive rearrangements. Here the immuneACCESS table is served through TCRdb, limited to in-frame sequences with V and J called. Missing clones are a known gap in these copies; in checked studies unresolved V genes cover under half, and the rest lacks a known reason. That table supplies the V and J calls and clone size; D and trimming were determined from the DNA. Present in this sample are more than 150,000 clones, 84% of which were seen just once. Approximately 7.3% of the sample is taken by the ten largest.

The sequence came from a human donor in a cohort sampled during active COVID-19. The specimen sequenced was peripheral blood.

Read as DNA, the sequence is TGTGCCAGCGGGCCTACTCTAACAGATACGCAGTATTTT. Its protein is CASGPTLTDTQYF. The V and J genes are TRBV5-4 and TRBJ2-3, with the D gene uncertain. Trimming costs V 7 bases and J 3 bases, and their ends lie 12 bases apart. The CDR3 numbers 13 residues from cysteine through phenylalanine. CDR3 DNA is the only sequence kept; it has 39 bases, read in frame from the first base. As encoded in the germline V gene (reference sequence), CDR1 is SGHNT while CDR2 is YYREEE.